The rows below give T cell receptor beta chains drawn from one sample of a study of early T cells in non-severe SARS-CoV-2 infection. TCRdb called the 5' RACE reads again in MiXCR, with one record for every CDR3 protein. The sample includes about 70,000 distinct CDR3 sequences, about 4.9% of them seen just once. Specimen: whole blood, collected at baseline. The receptors stem from an adult who was a healthcare worker with PCR-confirmed SARS-CoV-2 infection or an uninfected control (not recorded which). The donor label of this sample is uncertain. CDR3s include the opening cysteine and the closing phenylalanine or tryptophan. Fields, in order: J gene, D gene, V gene, clone size, CDR3 protein, CDR3 DNA. A D gene is named only where the DNA matches it firmly. Size is omitted from some rows. Given values are once, few, many or a class for expanded clones.

J: TRBJ2-3; D: -; V: TRBV11-2; size: many; CDR3: CASSLVAVQTDTQYF; DNA: TGTGCCAGCAGCTTAGTAGCAGTCCAAACGGATACGCAGTATTTT
J: TRBJ2-7; D: -; V: TRBV7-9; size: many; CDR3: CASSFPPLGGGYEQYF; DNA: TGTGCCAGCAGCTTTCCTCCTTTGGGGGGAGGCTACGAGCAGTACTTC
J: TRBJ1-1; D: TRBD1; V: TRBV20-1; size: many; CDR3: CSAHRDSTNTEAFF; DNA: TGCAGTGCGCATCGGGACAGTACGAACACTGAAGCTTTCTTT
J: TRBJ2-1; D: -; V: TRBV29-1; size: many; CDR3: CSVIHGNEQFF; DNA: TGCAGCGTCATCCATGGTAATGAGCAGTTCTTC
J: TRBJ2-7; D: -; V: TRBV19; size: -; CDR3: CASSSLQGGEQYF; DNA: TGTGCCAGTAGTAGCCTCCAGGGGGGCGAGCAGTACTTC
J: TRBJ2-7; D: -; V: TRBV6-2/TRBV6-3; size: few; CDR3: CASLRTAMGEQYF; DNA: TGTGCCAGCTTACGGACCGCCATGGGGGAGCAGTACTTC
J: TRBJ2-1; D: -; V: TRBV5-1; size: many; CDR3: CASSSGPTGQAYNEQFF; DNA: TGCGCCAGCAGCTCGGGACCGACAGGACAAGCGTACAATGAGCAGTTCTTC
J: TRBJ2-3; D: TRBD2; V: TRBV7-6; size: few; CDR3: CASSFRTSGVTDTQYF; DNA: TGTGCCAGCAGCTTCAGGACTAGCGGGGTCACAGATACGCAGTATTTT
J: TRBJ2-5; D: -; V: TRBV5-1; size: many; CDR3: CASSRPQETQYF; DNA: TGCGCCAGCAGCCGTCCCCAAGAGACCCAGTACTTC
J: TRBJ2-2; D: -; V: TRBV7-8; size: many; CDR3: CASSPPIRESTGELFF; DNA: TGTGCCAGCAGCCCACCAATCCGAGAATCCACCGGGGAGCTGTTTTTT
J: TRBJ1-4; D: -; V: TRBV6-6; size: -; CDR3: CASSYSGDTEKLFF; DNA: TGTGCCAGCAGTTACTCGGGGGACACTGAAAAACTGTTTTTT
J: TRBJ2-2; D: -; V: TRBV30; size: -; CDR3: CAWAPFGELFF; DNA: TGTGCCTGGGCCCCCTTCGGGGAGCTGTTTTTT
J: TRBJ2-2; D: -; V: TRBV6-5; size: few; CDR3: CASSPAVTGELFF; DNA: TGTGCCAGCAGTCCAGCGGTTACCGGGGAGCTGTTTTTT
J: TRBJ2-4; D: TRBD2; V: TRBV7-2; size: many; CDR3: CASSQTSGAPYIQYF; DNA: TGTGCCAGCAGCCAGACTAGCGGGGCCCCATACATTCAGTACTTC
J: TRBJ1-1; D: -; V: TRBV11-2; size: -; CDR3: CASSRIDRNTEAFF; DNA: TGTGCCAGCAGCCGGATAGACCGGAACACTGAAGCTTTCTTT
J: TRBJ2-3; D: -; V: TRBV7-7; size: few; CDR3: CASSLASESTQYF; DNA: TGTGCTAGCAGCTTAGCGAGCGAGAGTACGCAGTATTTT
J: TRBJ1-2; D: -; V: TRBV5-1; size: few; CDR3: CASSRDGVNYGYTF; DNA: TGCGCCAGCAGCCGGGACGGAGTGAACTATGGCTACACCTTC
J: TRBJ1-5; D: TRBD1; V: TRBV20-1; size: few; CDR3: CSARQYRGSQPQHF; DNA: TGCAGTGCTAGGCAATACAGGGGGAGTCAGCCCCAGCATTTT
J: TRBJ2-3; D: -; V: TRBV12-3/TRBV12-4; size: many; CDR3: CASRPRGLTTDTQYF; DNA: TGTGCCAGCAGGCCCCGCGGGCTAACCACAGATACGCAGTATTTT
J: TRBJ2-7; D: TRBD1; V: TRBV27; size: -; CDR3: CASSSTGFYEQYF; DNA: TGTGCCAGCAGTTCGACAGGGTTCTACGAGCAGTACTTC
J: TRBJ1-1; D: -; V: TRBV7-2; size: many; CDR3: CASSVHKGDTEAFF; DNA: TGTGCCAGCAGCGTACACAAAGGGGACACTGAAGCTTTCTTT
J: TRBJ1-1; D: -; V: TRBV7-2; size: many; CDR3: CASSLGRTTEAFF; DNA: TGTGCCAGCAGCTTAGGACGGACCACTGAAGCTTTCTTT
J: TRBJ2-3; D: -; V: TRBV4-2; size: -; CDR3: CASSQGTDKGSDMQYF; DNA: TGTGCCAGCAGCCAAGGGACAGATAAAGGGTCAGATATGCAGTATTTT
J: TRBJ2-7; D: TRBD1; V: TRBV5-1; size: -; CDR3: CASSNGQGVYEQYF; DNA: TGCGCCAGCAGCAACGGACAGGGGGTCTACGAGCAGTACTTC
J: TRBJ2-1; D: -; V: TRBV19; size: few; CDR3: CASQGAEQFF; DNA: TGTGCCAGCCAAGGGGCCGAGCAGTTCTTC
J: TRBJ2-7; D: -; V: TRBV20-1; size: many; CDR3: CSATTPYTYEQYF; DNA: TGCAGTGCAACCACACCGTACACCTACGAGCAGTACTTC
J: TRBJ1-6; D: TRBD1; V: TRBV7-9; size: few; CDR3: CASSADRGNSPLHF; DNA: TGTGCCAGCAGCGCGGACAGGGGAAATTCACCCCTCCACTTT
J: TRBJ1-2; D: -; V: TRBV21-1; size: -; CDR3: CASSNPQAPYGYTF; DNA: TGTGCCAGCAGCAACCCGCAGGCGCCCTATGGCTACACCTTC
J: TRBJ2-7; D: TRBD2; V: TRBV13; size: -; CDR3: CASSLASGGVPEQYF; DNA: TGTGCCAGCAGCTTAGCTAGCGGGGGGGTGCCCGAGCAGTACTTC
J: TRBJ1-5; D: -; V: TRBV7-2; size: few; CDR3: CASSPWGNSNQPQHF; DNA: TGTGCCAGCAGCCCCTGGGGCAATAGCAATCAGCCCCAGCATTTT
J: TRBJ1-5; D: -; V: TRBV4-2; size: -; CDR3: CASSQEWGARQPQHF; DNA: TGTGCCAGCAGCCAAGAGTGGGGGGCGCGTCAGCCCCAGCATTTT
J: TRBJ2-1; D: -; V: TRBV6-2/TRBV6-3; size: many; CDR3: CASSYQGPYNEQFF; DNA: TGTGCCAGCAGTTACCAGGGACCCTACAATGAGCAGTTCTTC
J: TRBJ1-1; D: -; V: TRBV20-1; size: many; CDR3: CSAPVGGTEAFF; DNA: TGCAGTGCCCCCGTTGGAGGGACTGAAGCTTTCTTT
J: TRBJ2-3; D: -; V: TRBV12-3/TRBV12-4; size: many; CDR3: CASSRQDVRGTQYF; DNA: TGTGCCAGCAGCCGACAGGATGTGAGGGGTACGCAGTATTTT
J: TRBJ2-2; D: TRBD2; V: TRBV7-2; size: many; CDR3: CAIRTRSGGTNTGELFF; DNA: TGTGCCATCAGAACTAGGAGCGGGGGGACAAACACCGGGGAGCTGTTTTTT
J: TRBJ2-3; D: -; V: TRBV5-1; size: many; CDR3: CASFPGLRIGTDTQYF; DNA: TGCGCCAGCTTTCCGGGACTCAGGATCGGAACAGATACGCAGTATTTT
J: TRBJ2-4; D: -; V: TRBV5-4; size: -; CDR3: CASSSPTGRTAKNIQYF; DNA: TGTGCCAGCAGCTCGCCTACAGGACGTACAGCCAAAAACATTCAGTACTTC
J: TRBJ2-3; D: -; V: TRBV5-6; size: many; CDR3: CASSFTLGSNTQYF; DNA: TGTGCCAGCAGCTTTACCCTTGGGTCTAATACGCAGTATTTT
J: TRBJ1-2; D: -; V: TRBV7-9; size: -; CDR3: CASSLVGSYGYTF; DNA: TGTGCCAGCAGCTTAGTAGGGAGCTATGGCTACACCTTC
J: TRBJ1-5; D: -; V: TRBV6-1; size: many; CDR3: CASSEGGGSQPQHF; DNA: TGTGCCAGCAGTGAAGGGGGGGGAAGTCAGCCCCAGCATTTT
J: TRBJ1-1; D: TRBD1; V: TRBV6-5; size: few; CDR3: CASSSHRGKNTEAFF; DNA: TGTGCCAGCAGTTCCCACAGGGGGAAGAACACTGAAGCTTTCTTT
J: TRBJ1-1; D: TRBD1; V: TRBV7-7; size: many; CDR3: CASSFRTGTEAFF; DNA: TGTGCTAGCAGCTTCAGGACAGGCACTGAAGCTTTCTTT
J: TRBJ2-3; D: TRBD2; V: TRBV6-2/TRBV6-3; size: many; CDR3: CASSIAGGLTDTQYF; DNA: TGTGCCAGCAGTATTGCGGGGGGCCTCACAGATACGCAGTATTTT
J: TRBJ1-2; D: -; V: TRBV6-1; size: few; CDR3: CASSEWGDNYGYTF; DNA: TGTGCCAGCAGTGAGTGGGGAGACAACTATGGCTACACCTTC
J: TRBJ1-6; D: -; V: TRBV3-1; size: -; CDR3: CASSPEQGARNSPLHF; DNA: TGTGCCAGCAGCCCGGAACAGGGAGCGAGAAATTCACCCCTCCACTTT
J: TRBJ2-7; D: TRBD1; V: TRBV4-3; size: few; CDR3: CASSQVGGASTTEQYF; DNA: TGCGCCAGCAGCCAAGTAGGGGGCGCTTCGACTACCGAGCAGTACTTC